These T cell receptor beta chains were read from a single sample in a study of T cell responses to AZD1222 COVID-19 vaccine. Assay: immunoSEQ multiplex PCR; the TCRdb copy retains only in-frame clones and omits some. The sample contains approximately 150,000 clones, approximately 92% of which appear only once. The specimen comprised peripheral blood, sampled on day 0 of AZD1222 vaccination. The source of these receptors is an adult in good health. Each CDR3 is given with its conserved first and last residue. The D gene is left open where the match is weak. Some rows mark clone size as missing; the rest say once, few, many or name a class of expanded clone.

>.|12|TRBJ2-3|TRBV28|.
CASSYFTDTQYF
TGTGCCAGCAGTTATTTCACAGATACGCAGTATTTT
>.|22|TRBJ1-6|TRBV12-1|.
CASSFDPERDRGRSYYNSPLHF
TGTGCCAGCAGCTTTGACCCCGAACGGGACAGGGGGCGGTCTTACTATAATTCACCCCTCCACTTT
>.|16|TRBJ2-3|TRBV7-9|TRBD2
CASSLQAGGLTDTQYF
TGTGCCAGCAGCTTACAGGCGGGGGGGCTGACAGATACGCAGTATTTT
>.|11|TRBJ1-5|TRBV27|.
CATGSNQPQHF
TGTGCCACTGGAAGCAATCAGCCCCAGCATTTT
>.|13|TRBJ2-7|TRBV29-1|TRBD1
CSVDSDRGPEQYF
TGCAGCGTTGACTCGGACAGGGGGCCCGAGCAGTACTTC
>.|13|TRBJ1-1|TRBV7-9|TRBD1
CASSVDRETEAFF
TGTGCCAGCAGCGTCGACAGGGAGACTGAAGCTTTCTTT
>once|14|TRBJ2-1|TRBV19|TRBD1
CASSPPGGYNEQFF
TGTGCCAGTAGTCCTCCAGGGGGCTACAATGAGCAGTTCTTC
>.|12|TRBJ2-1|TRBV30|.
CAWSPQRNEQFF
TGTGCCTGGAGTCCCCAGAGGAATGAGCAGTTCTTC
>.|12|TRBJ1-1|TRBV29-1|TRBD1
CSVDRTNTEAFF
TGCAGCGTGGACAGGACGAACACTGAAGCTTTCTTT
>.|17|TRBJ1-4|TRBV5-1|TRBD1
CASKPGQGALGFEKLFF
TGCGCCAGCAAACCGGGACAGGGGGCCCTGGGCTTCGAAAAACTGTTTTTT
>few|13|TRBJ1-2|TRBV29-1|.
CSVEDFTEGGYTF
TGCAGCGTTGAAGATTTTACGGAGGGTGGCTACACCTTC
>once|15|TRBJ2-5|TRBV9|TRBD1
CASSVGTGLQETQYF
TGTGCCAGCAGCGTAGGGACAGGGCTCCAAGAGACCCAGTACTTC
>.|16|TRBJ1-6|TRBV28|.
CASSPLAGNYNSPLHF
TGTGCCAGCTCCCCCCTGGCAGGTAACTATAATTCACCCCTCCACTTT
>.|13|TRBJ1-1|TRBV29-1|.
CSVRPGMNTEAFF
TGCAGCGTTCGTCCGGGGATGAACACTGAAGCTTTCTTT
>.|12|TRBJ1-2|TRBV27|.
CASSPAGYGYTF
TGTGCCAGCAGTCCGGCAGGATATGGCTACACCTTC
>once|15|TRBJ2-1|TRBV18|.
CASSPPRTAYNEQFF
TGTGCCAGCTCACCACCGAGGACTGCCTACAATGAGCAGTTCTTC
>.|14|TRBJ2-5|TRBV3-1/TRBV3-2|.
CASSQARIQETQYF
TGTGCCAGCAGCCAAGCAAGAATCCAAGAGACCCAGTACTTC
>.|18|TRBJ2-7|TRBV7-8|.
CASSLTIPRTVSSYEQYF
TGTGCCAGCAGCTTAACAATACCGCGGACAGTCAGCTCCTACGAGCAGTACTTC
>.|13|TRBJ1-1|TRBV10-3|TRBD1
CAISESPGQMAFF
TGTGCCATCAGTGAGTCCCCGGGACAGATGGCTTTCTTT
>.|12|TRBJ1-1|TRBV19|TRBD1
CATHRGNTEAFF
TGTGCCACCCACAGGGGGAACACTGAAGCTTTCTTT
>few|12|TRBJ1-3|TRBV2|.
CASSLQGNTIYF
TGTGCCAGCAGCTTACAGGGAAACACCATATATTTT
>.|19|TRBJ1-5|TRBV6-2/TRBV6-3|TRBD1
CASSYTRDRGLASNQPQHF
TGTGCCAGCAGTTATACCCGGGACAGGGGCCTGGCGAGCAATCAGCCCCAGCATTTT
>.|14|TRBJ2-1|TRBV27|TRBD2
CASSSGGRYNEQFF
TGTGCCAGCAGTAGCGGGGGCCGATACAATGAGCAGTTCTTC
>.|15|TRBJ2-1|TRBV5-6|TRBD2
CASSLGAGVADEQFF
TGTGCCAGCAGCTTAGGAGCGGGAGTTGCCGATGAGCAGTTCTTC
>.|20|TRBJ1-5|TRBV5-1|.
CASSLVPMRGGAGGNQPQHF
TGCGCCAGCAGCTTGGTACCCATGAGAGGCGGGGCCGGGGGCAATCAGCCCCAGCATTTT
>.|15|TRBJ2-7|TRBV4-1|TRBD1
CASSQPDRDTYEQYF
TGCGCCAGCAGCCAACCGGACAGGGACACTTACGAGCAGTACTTC
>.|14|TRBJ1-1|TRBV3-1/TRBV3-2|.
CASSQRGANTEAFF
TGTGCCAGCAGCCAAAGGGGCGCGAACACTGAAGCTTTCTTT
>.|14|TRBJ1-2|TRBV10-3|.
CAISADRGNYGYTF
TGTGCCATCAGCGCAGACAGAGGGAACTATGGCTACACCTTC
>once|13|TRBJ1-6|TRBV10-2|.
CATTRGSGAPLHF
TGCGCCACCACCCGGGGGTCGGGGGCACCCCTCCACTTT
>.|13|TRBJ1-1|TRBV6-5|.
CASSYSGSAEAFF
TGTGCCAGCAGTTACTCGGGGTCGGCAGAAGCTTTCTTT
>.|20|TRBJ1-1|TRBV30|.
CAWTLKTTGGRTRMNTEAFF
TGTGCCTGGACTCTGAAAACAACGGGAGGGAGAACCCGAATGAACACTGAAGCTTTCTTT
>.|13|TRBJ1-6|TRBV6-5|.
CATTQGPFSPLHF
TGTGCCACCACCCAGGGGCCTTTCTCCCCCCTCCACTTT
>.|14|TRBJ2-5|TRBV12-5|.
CASGVGTLQETQYF
TGTGCTAGTGGAGTAGGGACTTTGCAAGAGACCCAGTACTTC
>.|13|TRBJ2-5|TRBV6-5|.
CASSFTFRETQYF
TGTGCCAGCAGTTTTACCTTCCGAGAGACCCAGTACTTC
>.|14|TRBJ1-3|TRBV7-2|.
CASSLGGPGNTIYF
TGTGCCAGCAGCTTAGGGGGGCCGGGAAACACCATATATTTT
>.|15|TRBJ1-2|TRBV11-2|.
CASSLTGTPFYGYTF
TGTGCCAGCAGCTTAACCGGGACCCCCTTCTATGGCTACACCTTC
>.|15|TRBJ2-2|TRBV6-4|TRBD1
CASSQQGANTGELFF
TGTGCCAGCAGTCAACAGGGGGCGAACACCGGGGAGCTGTTTTTT
>.|15|TRBJ1-5|TRBV5-1|.
CASSLGDLPGQPQHF
TGCGCCAGCAGCCTGGGGGACTTACCGGGGCAGCCCCAGCATTTT
>.|11|TRBJ2-7|TRBV14|.
CASSQGAEQYF
TGTGCCAGCAGCCAAGGGGCCGAGCAGTACTTC
>.|12|TRBJ2-7|TRBV5-1|TRBD1
CASSPGQHEQYF
TGCGCCAGCAGCCCGGGACAGCACGAGCAGTACTTC
>.|14|TRBJ2-2|TRBV29-1|.
CSVEGGRNTGELFF
TGCAGCGTTGAAGGGGGCAGGAACACCGGGGAGCTGTTTTTT
>once|14|TRBJ2-7|TRBV19|.
CASSITGEGYEQYF
TGTGCCAGTAGTATAACGGGAGAGGGCTACGAGCAGTACTTC
>.|16|TRBJ2-7|TRBV6-1|.
CASSEWAGTLAYEQYF
TGTGCCAGCAGTGAATGGGCAGGGACGTTGGCCTACGAGCAGTACTTC
>.|13|TRBJ2-2|TRBV6-5|.
CASPSGNTGELFF
TGTGCCAGCCCCTCCGGGAACACCGGGGAGCTGTTTTTT
>.|15|TRBJ1-3|TRBV5-4|TRBD1
CASSIGQGSGNTIYF
TGTGCCAGCAGCATTGGACAGGGCTCTGGAAACACCATATATTTT
>.|13|TRBJ2-3|TRBV25-1|TRBD1
CASSGQGSDTQYF
TGTGCCAGCAGTGGACAGGGGTCCGATACGCAGTATTTT
>.|13|TRBJ2-1|TRBV18|.
CASSPSPPDEQFF
TGTGCCAGCTCACCATCCCCCCCGGATGAGCAGTTCTTC
>.|15|TRBJ1-1|TRBV6-5|TRBD1
CASSPQGALNTEAFF
TGTGCCAGCAGTCCACAGGGGGCTCTGAACACTGAAGCTTTCTTT
>once|13|TRBJ1-1|TRBV9|.
CASSLTGRNEAFF
TGTGCCAGCAGCCTTACAGGGAGAAATGAAGCTTTCTTT
>.|15|TRBJ2-1|TRBV7-2|TRBD2
CASSSGLAQNNEQFF
TGTGCCAGCAGCTCGGGACTAGCGCAAAACAATGAGCAGTTCTTC